This T cell receptor beta chain was sequenced during a study of CD8+ T cells in alopecia areata. Study-wide findings and caveats: Alphabeta T cells residing in normal skin are also sequenced in scalp samples.

Worth noting for this clone: Its antigen remains unknown.

The CDR3 totals 15 residues. The V gene end was trimmed by 5 bases and the J gene end by 0 bases; junction bases not matched to a gene: 6. Germline V lookup: CDR1 SGHVS, CDR2 FQNEAQ. Lesional scalp punch biopsies and peripheral blood came from alopecia areata patients. Extraction of RNA preceded its reverse transcription into cDNA, which served as the sequencing template. Measured with immunoSEQ multiplex PCR; TCRdb has only the in-frame clones, and not every one. The sample records about 110,000 clones, 45% to 60% being singletons. The chain joins TRBV7-8 to TRBJ1-2, with 7 positions matching TRBD1. This receptor was taken from a human donor with alopecia areata. Sequencing used NKG2D-low CD8+ T cells sorted from blood. The CDR3 sequence is CASSPHGTANYGYTF. CDR3 DNA sequence: TGTGCCAGCAGCCCTCACGGGACAGCTAACTATGGCTACACCTTC.